The 17 T cell receptor beta chains in this list originate from one sample, sequenced in a study of T cell responses to AZD1222 COVID-19 vaccine. Only in-frame clones appear in the TCRdb table, and some are missing; sequencing was by immunoSEQ multiplex PCR. Of 100,000 to 140,000 clones in the sample, approximately 88% are singletons; the top ten hold about 7%. The material sequenced was peripheral blood, taken on day 0 of AZD1222 vaccination. The receptors were sampled from an adult in good health.

A few counts support this clone. V and J are TRBV5-1 and TRBJ1-5, with D possibly TRBD1 on 6 matching bases. Germline V CDR1 and CDR2: SGHRS, YFSETQ. V was pared by 0 bases and J by 2 bases, with 6 bases between. The CDR3 spans 14 residues. The CDR3 region has the DNA TGCGCCAGCAGCTTGGAGGGGGGCAATCAGCCCCAGCATTTT. Its protein is CASSLEGGNQPQHF.

The chain combines TRBV7-3 with TRBJ2-4; D may be TRBD2 (6 bases). The germline CDR1 and CDR2 sequences are SGHTA and FQGTGA. The CDR3 is 16 amino acids. Between the trimmed V and J ends, which lost 2 bases and 6 bases, there was a span of 17 bases. CDR3: CASSLAQGKGGNIQYF. CDR3 in DNA: TGTGCCAGCAGCTTAGCCCAGGGAAAGGGAGGAAACATTCAGTACTTC.

V and J are TRBV10-2 and TRBJ2-5; D possibly matches TRBD1 or TRBD2 (5 bases each). The CDR3 is 13 amino acids. Germline assignment: CDR1 WSHSY and CDR2 SAAADI. The germline V and J ends were trimmed by 2 bases and 4 bases, with 8 bases remaining between them. The CDR3 here is CASSEAGRETQYF. In DNA form, the CDR3 reads TGCGCCAGCAGTGAGGCAGGGAGAGAGACCCAGTACTTC.

The chain joins TRBV4-3 to TRBJ2-1, with unresolved D. The CDR3 length is 13 residues. V lost 2 bases and J 10 bases, leaving 12 bases between the germline ends. CDR1 LGHNA and CDR2 YSLEER come from the germline V gene. CDR3 DNA sequence: TGCGCCAGCAGCCAACCCTCTGGCGGAGAGCAGTTCTTC. As protein: CASSQPSGGEQFF.

This clone appeared once. V usage is TRBV7-8 and J usage is TRBJ1-5; D unresolved. This CDR3 is 12 amino acids long. Germline V gene sequence: CDR1 SGHVS, CDR2 FQNEAQ. V lost 5 bases, J lost 4 bases, and 6 bases lay in between. CDR3 nucleotides: TGTGCCAGCAGCCTACTGAATCAGCCCCAGCATTTT. Translated, it gives CASSLLNQPQHF.

J is TRBJ2-3 and V is TRBV18; D is undetermined. The germline CDR1 and CDR2 sequences are KGHSH and LQKENI. The CDR3 has 14 amino acids. Trimming removed 2 bases at V and 2 bases at J, with 8 bases between. The DNA of the CDR3 is TGTGCCAGCTCACCAGACGTGGTCACAGATACGCAGTATTTT. Its translation: CASSPDVVTDTQYF.

A note on this clone: The sample carries other DNA sequences with the same CDR3. This chain joins TRBV28 and TRBJ2-7; D uncertain. Trimming removed 2 bases from V and 4 bases from J, with 3 bases in between. The CDR3 totals 11 residues. Germline CDR1 reads MDHEN; CDR2 reads SYDVKM. The CDR3, as DNA: TGTGCCAGCAGTTTACGGTACGAGCAGTACTTC. Its protein product is CASSLRYEQYF.

V gene TRBV6-4 combines with J gene TRBJ2-1; maybe TRBD2 (5 bases). V was trimmed by 5 bases and J by 9 bases, leaving 14 bases between them. The length of the CDR3 is 13 residues. Germline CDR1 and CDR2: MRHNA and SNTAGT. Written as DNA, the CDR3 is TGTGCCAGCAGTTCCCTAGCTGTGGGTGAGCAGTTCTTC. Protein sequence: CASSSLAVGEQFF.

The V call is TRBV27, the J call TRBJ1-6; TRBD1 is a possible D gene (5 bases). V was clipped by 4 bases and J by 10 bases, with 17 bases between them. Germline V gene lookup returns CDR1 MNHEY and CDR2 SMNVEV (reference sequence). This CDR3 spans 15 amino acids. CDR3 in amino acids: CASSSLRDGLSPLHF. The CDR3 nucleotides are TGTGCCAGCAGTTCGCTCCGGGACGGGCTCTCACCCCTCCACTTT.

V usage is TRBV5-6 and J usage is TRBJ2-3; a possible D gene is TRBD1 (7 bases). V was cut by 6 bases and J by 1 base, with 15 bases left in between. This CDR3 is 15 amino acids long. CDR1 is SGHDT, CDR2 YYEEEE, per germline. CDR3 bases: TGTGCCAGCACCCGACGGGGGACAGGCACAGATACGCAGTATTTT. Translated, it gives CASTRRGTGTDTQYF.

This clone was counted a few times. The chain is built from TRBV19 and TRBJ2-2, with D perhaps matching TRBD2 (5 bases). Germline V gene lookup returns CDR1 LNHDA and CDR2 SQIVND (reference sequence). V dropped 3 bases and J dropped 6 bases, with 8 bases sitting between them. CDR3 length equals 13 residues. The CDR3 is CASSMRGSGELFF. Written as DNA, the CDR3 is TGTGCCAGTAGTATGCGAGGGTCCGGGGAGCTGTTTTTT.

This chain connects TRBV7-3 to TRBJ2-2, with D hard to call. Per germline, CDR1 SGHTA and CDR2 FQGTGA. The V end was cut by 5 bases, the J end by 0 bases, with 4 bases between. The CDR3 runs 13 residues. The CDR3 DNA follows: TGTGCCAGCAGCGAATCGAACACCGGGGAGCTGTTTTTT. Translating it yields CASSESNTGELFF.

The chain recombines TRBV27 with TRBJ2-1, with 14 positions matching TRBD2. V shed 5 bases and J 8 bases; nucleotides not matched to a gene: 8. The CDR3 spans 16 residues. The germline gives CDR1 MNHEY, CDR2 SMNVEV (reference sequence). This CDR3 reads CASSNPGTSGSYEQFF. The CDR3 bases are TGTGCCAGCAGTAACCCTGGGACTAGCGGGAGTTATGAGCAGTTCTTC.

The genes are TRBV2 and TRBJ1-6; 8 nucleotides line up with TRBD1. From germline, CDR1 is SNHLY and CDR2 FYNNEI. The CDR3 covers 12 residues. J gave up 10 bases and V 8 bases, and 4 bases lay outside the gene matches. DNA for the CDR3: TGTGCCAGCGAGGACAGGGACTCACCCCTCCACTTT. The encoded protein is CASEDRDSPLHF. The whole variable domain, remainder taken from reference TRBV2 and TRBJ1-6, is EPEVTQTPSHQVTQMGQEVILRCVPISNHLYFYWYRQILGQKVEFLVSFYNNEISEKSEIFDDQFSVERPDGSNFTLKIRSTKLEDSAMYFCASEDRDSPLHFGNGTRLTVT.

The rearrangement links TRBV28 to TRBJ1-4, with D hard to call. This CDR3 contains 13 residues. Germline assignment: CDR1 MDHEN and CDR2 SYDVKM. The V end lost 7 bases, the J end lost 2 bases, and 8 bases lay between the germline ends. Here the CDR3 reads CASTGRTNEKLFF. CDR3 nucleotides: TGTGCCAGCACAGGACGGACTAATGAAAAACTGTTTTTT.

This clone appeared a single time. The V call is TRBV4-3, the J call TRBJ1-2, with a weak D call TRBD1 (5 bases). CDR3 size: 13 residues. Trimming shortened V by 2 bases and J by 5 bases, and 9 bases separated the two germline ends. Per the germline V gene, CDR1 is LGHNA and CDR2 is YSLEER. The CDR3 sequence is CASSQPGLYGYTF. In DNA form, the CDR3 reads TGCGCCAGCAGCCAACCAGGGTTGTATGGCTACACCTTC.

This chain joins TRBV5-4 and TRBJ2-3; D gene uncertain. The CDR3 spans 15 residues. CDR1 is SGHNT, CDR2 YYREEE, per germline (reference sequence). The V end was cut by 0 bases, the J end by 1 base, with 9 bases between. The CDR3 loop is CASSLGGRGTDTQYF. For the CDR3, the DNA is TGTGCCAGCAGCTTGGGAGGTAGGGGCACAGATACGCAGTATTTT.